Each of the 23 T cell receptor beta chains below was sequenced from the same sample in a study of blood T cell repertoires in COVID-19. TCRdb's copy holds only in-frame clones and misses some; the assay was immunoSEQ multiplex PCR. The sample yields 150,000 to 200,000 clones, 70% to 90% seen once. The sequenced sample was peripheral blood. The receptors were sampled from a man aged 55-75 years who had recovered from COVID-19.

This clone showed up just once. The chain is built from TRBV29-1 and TRBJ1-1; a possible D gene is TRBD1 (5 bases). The V end was cut by 7 bases, the J end by 1 base, with 7 bases between. This CDR3 region has 11 residues. CDR1 is SQVTM, CDR2 ANQGSEA, per germline. The CDR3: CSAQGNTEAFF. The CDR3 nucleotides are TGCAGCGCGCAGGGGAACACTGAAGCTTTCTTT.

Regarding this clone: The same CDR3 is also encoded by other DNA sequences in this sample. This chain connects TRBV2 to TRBJ2-5; the match to TRBD1 covers 8 bases. J lost 5 bases, V lost 3 bases, and 5 bases had no gene match. There are 14 residues in the CDR3. In germline, CDR1 is SNHLY, CDR2 FYNNEI. The CDR3 sequence: CASSEAGGRETQYF. The CDR3 region has the DNA TGTGCCAGCAGTGAGGCAGGGGGCCGGGAGACCCAGTACTTC. Looking up the rest from reference TRBV2 and TRBJ2-5 gives the full variable domain: EPEVTQTPSHQVTQMGQEVILRCVPISNHLYFYWYRQILGQKVEFLVSFYNNEISEKSEIFDDQFSVERPDGSNFTLKIRSTKLEDSAMYFCASSEAGGRETQYFGPGTRLLVL.

V and J are TRBV5-1 and TRBJ2-7; 7 bases agree with TRBD1. After removal of 0 bases from V and 1 base from J, the junction contained 10 bases not matched to a gene. This CDR3 is 17 amino acids long. Germline V lookup: CDR1 SGHRS, CDR2 YFSETQ. CDR3 protein: CASSLGAGTAGSYEQYF. In nucleotides, the CDR3 is TGCGCCAGCAGCTTGGGTGCAGGGACAGCCGGTTCCTACGAGCAGTACTTC.

This chain uses TRBV7-9 with TRBJ2-5, with TRBD2 identical over 7 bases. The CDR3 is 16 residues long. The germline gives CDR1 SEHNR, CDR2 FQNEAQ (reference sequence). The V gene end was trimmed by 6 bases and the J gene end by 5 bases; junction bases not matched to a gene: 15. CDR3 protein: CASSFTRTSSPETQYF. For the CDR3, the DNA is TGTGCCAGCAGTTTTACCCGGACTAGTTCCCCCGAGACCCAGTACTTC.

The chain is built from TRBV3-1 (or the pseudogene TRBV3-2) and TRBJ1-1; TRBD1 matches 8 bases. Germline assignment: CDR1 LGHDT and CDR2 YNNKEL (reference sequence). This CDR3 is built from 15 residues. V gave up 4 bases and J gave up 3 bases; unmatched junction bases: 7. CDR3 loop: CASSRQGLTDTEAFF. The DNA of the CDR3 is TGTGCCAGCAGCCGACAGGGGTTGACGGACACTGAAGCTTTCTTT.

V and J are TRBV14 and TRBJ2-2; TRBD1 matches 7 bases. Germline V gene sequence: CDR1 SGHDN, CDR2 FVKESK. The CDR3 is 16 amino acids. The ends lost 4 bases at V and 3 bases at J; junction bases unmatched: 8. CDR3: CASSPRRGMDTGELFF. CDR3 nucleotides: TGTGCCAGCAGCCCCCGCAGGGGGATGGACACCGGGGAGCTGTTTTTT.

The V and J genes are TRBV16 and TRBJ2-1, with D possibly being TRBD1 (6 bases). Germline-derived CDR1 and CDR2 are KGHSY and FQNENV. The CDR3 is 17 amino acids. Trimming stripped 2 bases from V and 4 bases from J, with 18 bases between. In DNA, the CDR3 is TGTGCCAGCAGCCAAACCCTGGGACAACCAGATTACAATGAGCAGTTCTTC. Protein: CASSQTLGQPDYNEQFF. The full variable domain, its missing parts supplied by reference TRBV16 and TRBJ2-1, is GEEVAQTPKHLVRGEGQKAKLYCAPIKGHSYVFWYQQVLKNEFKFLISFQNENVFDETGMPKERFSAKCLPNSPCSLEIQATKLEDSAVYFCASSQTLGQPDYNEQFFGPGTRLTVL.

The chain recombines TRBV5-4 with TRBJ2-2; 7 bases fit TRBD1. The junction had 5 bases not matched to a gene; V was cut back by 3 bases and J by 0 bases. The CDR3 contains 16 residues. Germline V gene lookup returns CDR1 SGHNT and CDR2 YYREEE (reference sequence). The CDR3 region has the DNA TGTGCCAGCAGCTGGGCCCAGGGGGCGAACACCGGGGAGCTGTTTTTT. It encodes CASSWAQGANTGELFF.

J is TRBJ2-3 and V is TRBV19, with TRBD1 identical over 7 bases. With 0 bases clipped from V and 4 bases from J, the junction kept 13 bases outside the gene matches. The length of the CDR3 is 18 residues. Per the germline V gene, CDR1 is LNHDA and CDR2 is SQIVND (reference sequence). CDR3 protein: CASSIDAPRTGAADTQYF. In DNA, the CDR3 is TGTGCCAGTAGTATAGATGCCCCCCGTACAGGGGCGGCAGATACGCAGTATTTT.

The V and J genes are TRBV30 and TRBJ1-2; 7 bases align to TRBD1. This CDR3 has 13 residues. From germline, CDR1 is GTSNPN and CDR2 SVGIG (reference sequence). The V gene end was trimmed by 2 bases and the J gene end by 1 base; junction bases not matched to a gene: 1. In nucleotides, the CDR3 is TGTGCCTGGAGTCAGGGGGTTAACTATGGCTACACCTTC. Amino acid sequence: CAWSQGVNYGYTF.

The chain has TRBV24-1 and TRBJ2-5; 8 bases map to TRBD1. There are 16 residues in the CDR3. Trimming took 2 bases from V and 5 from J; bases not matched to a gene: 9. Germline V gene lookup returns CDR1 KGHDR and CDR2 SFDVKD. CDR3 nucleotides: TGTGCCACCAGTGATTCGAAGGGACAGGCTTTTGAGACCCAGTACTTC. Translated, it gives CATSDSKGQAFETQYF.

CDR3 protein: CASRDRVDEKLFF. The DNA for the CDR3 is TGTGCCAGCAGGGACAGGGTAGACGAAAAACTGTTTTTT. The chain uses TRBV6-5 and TRBJ1-4; TRBD1 matches 8 bases. CDR3 size: 13 residues. In germline, CDR1 is MNHEY, CDR2 SVGAGI. The V gene end was trimmed by 6 bases and the J gene end by 8 bases; junction bases not matched to a gene: 5.

V usage is TRBV19 and J usage is TRBJ2-3, with D perhaps TRBD1 (6 bases). Trimming left V 3 bases short and J 5 bases short, with 12 bases between. Germline assignment: CDR1 LNHDA and CDR2 SQIVND (reference sequence). The length of the CDR3 is 14 residues. The DNA of the CDR3 is TGTGCCAGTAGTATTGGGGGCAACGGAGATACGCAGTATTTT. This gives the protein CASSIGGNGDTQYF. Combining the CDR3 with reference TRBV19 and TRBJ2-3 gives the whole variable domain DGGITQSPKYLFRKEGQNVTLSCEQNLNHDAMYWYRQDPGQGLRLIYYSQIVNDFQKGDIAEGYSVSREKKESFPLTVTSAQKNPTAFYLCASSIGGNGDTQYFGPGTRLTVL.

The chain recombines TRBV11-3 with TRBJ2-7; 8 bases are shared with TRBD2. This CDR3 comprises 15 residues. J was trimmed by 0 bases and V by 5 bases; bases with no gene match: 6. From germline, CDR1 is SGHNT and CDR2 YENEEA. The CDR3 region has the DNA TGTGCCAGCAGCGCAGCTAGCGGGTCCTCCTACGAGCAGTACTTC. Its translation is CASSAASGSSYEQYF.

The chain recombines TRBV5-1 with TRBJ2-6, with TRBD2 matching over 7 bases. With V trimmed by 4 bases and J by 0 bases, 13 bases remained unmatched. Per the germline V gene, CDR1 is SGHRS and CDR2 is YFSETQ. This CDR3 comprises 19 residues. This CDR3 reads CASSTVRGGHNSGANVLTF. CDR3 DNA sequence: TGCGCCAGCAGCACAGTCCGCGGGGGTCACAACTCTGGGGCCAACGTCCTGACTTTC.

The V and J genes are TRBV10-3 and TRBJ2-3, with D possibly matching TRBD1 (7 bases). This CDR3 region has 14 residues. Looked up from germline, CDR1 is ENHRY and CDR2 is SYGVKD. The V end lost 6 bases, the J end lost 2 bases, and 12 bases lay between the germline ends. In DNA, the CDR3 is TGTGCCATCAGGCTCAGGGGGGACACAGATACGCAGTATTTT. As protein: CAIRLRGDTDTQYF.

The chain is built from TRBV5-1 and TRBJ2-7, with 8 nucleotides matching TRBD2. Germline lookup yields CDR1 SGHRS and CDR2 YFSETQ. The ends lost 4 bases at V and 0 bases at J; junction bases unmatched: 6. The CDR3 length is 15 residues. The CDR3 loop is CASSRGGGISYEQYF. The CDR3 bases are TGCGCCAGCAGCCGGGGCGGGGGGATCTCCTACGAGCAGTACTTC.

This clone was observed a single time. The CDR3 region is CASSQDRVTQYF. The CDR3 DNA is TGTGCCAGCAGCCAAGATAGAGTGACCCAGTACTTC. This chain links TRBV3-1 (or the pseudogene TRBV3-2) with TRBJ2-5; no clear D. V was cut by 0 bases and J by 7 bases, with 6 bases left in between. The CDR3 runs 12 residues. CDR1 and CDR2 (germline): LGHDT, YNNKEL (reference sequence).

The genes are TRBV24-1 and TRBJ1-5, with D unresolved. CDR1 is KGHDR, CDR2 SFDVKD, per germline. Trimming pared 4 bases from V and 4 bases from J, leaving 13 bases between. The CDR3 covers 15 residues. The CDR3 DNA reads TGTGCCACCAGTGAGGGAGGATTTGGGAATCAGCCCCAGCATTTT. Protein sequence: CATSEGGFGNQPQHF.

V and J are TRBV7-2 and TRBJ2-7; D call uncertain. This CDR3 region has 13 residues. The germline CDR1 and CDR2 sequences are SGHTA and FQGNSA. V was shortened by 4 bases and J by 4 bases, with 11 bases between the two germline ends. CDR3 region: CASSSLYGYEQYF. The DNA for the CDR3 is TGTGCCAGCAGCTCACTCTACGGGTACGAGCAGTACTTC.

The chain couples TRBV7-8 to TRBJ1-6; perhaps TRBD1 as D (6 bases). CDR3 length equals 13 residues. The V gene lost 10 bases and the J gene lost 7 bases, with 14 bases spanning the gap. Germline V CDR1 and CDR2: SGHVS, FQNEAQ. The CDR3 loop reads CATRGGPNSPLHF. DNA of the CDR3: TGTGCCACCCGGGGGGGCCCCAATTCACCCCTCCACTTT.

With respect to this clone: This specimen includes other DNA sequences encoding the same CDR3. V gene TRBV28 combines with J gene TRBJ1-2; possible D gene TRBD1, 5 bases. The CDR3 is 17 residues long. V was pared by 2 bases and J by 1 base, with 17 bases between. Germline assignment: CDR1 MDHEN and CDR2 SYDVKM. The CDR3 reads CASSLGATGEINYGYTF. The CDR3, as DNA: TGTGCCAGCAGTTTAGGGGCCACTGGAGAAATTAACTATGGCTACACCTTC.

The gene calls are TRBV24-1 and TRBJ2-3, with 8 bases lining up with TRBD1. Looked up from germline, CDR1 is KGHDR and CDR2 is SFDVKD. There are 14 residues in the CDR3. Trimming at V came to 5 bases and at J to 3 bases, leaving 3 bases not matched to a gene. The CDR3 DNA is TGTGCCACCAGTGTAACAGGGGGGACAGATACGCAGTATTTT. Protein: CATSVTGGTDTQYF.